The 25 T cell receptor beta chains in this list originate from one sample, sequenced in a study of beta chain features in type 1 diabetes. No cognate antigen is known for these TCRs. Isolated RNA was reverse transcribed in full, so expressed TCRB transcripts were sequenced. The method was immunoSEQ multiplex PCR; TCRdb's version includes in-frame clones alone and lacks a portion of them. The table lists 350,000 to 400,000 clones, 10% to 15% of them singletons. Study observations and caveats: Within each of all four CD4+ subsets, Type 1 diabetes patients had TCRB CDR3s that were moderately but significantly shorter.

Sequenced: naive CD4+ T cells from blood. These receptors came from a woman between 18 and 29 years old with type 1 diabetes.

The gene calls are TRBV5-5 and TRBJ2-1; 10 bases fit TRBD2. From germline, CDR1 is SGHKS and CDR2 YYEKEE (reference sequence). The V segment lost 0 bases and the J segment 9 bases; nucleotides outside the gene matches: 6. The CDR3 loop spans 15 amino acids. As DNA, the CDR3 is TGTGCCAGCAGCTTGGGCCTAGCGGGAGTTCTTGAGCAGTTCTTC. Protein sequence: CASSLGLAGVLEQFF.

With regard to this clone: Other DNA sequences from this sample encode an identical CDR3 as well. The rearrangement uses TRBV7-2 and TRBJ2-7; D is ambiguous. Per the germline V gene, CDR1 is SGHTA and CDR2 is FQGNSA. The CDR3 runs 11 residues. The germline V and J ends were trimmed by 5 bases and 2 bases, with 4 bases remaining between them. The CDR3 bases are TGTGCCAGCAGCCTAACCTACGAGCAGTACTTC. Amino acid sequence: CASSLTYEQYF.

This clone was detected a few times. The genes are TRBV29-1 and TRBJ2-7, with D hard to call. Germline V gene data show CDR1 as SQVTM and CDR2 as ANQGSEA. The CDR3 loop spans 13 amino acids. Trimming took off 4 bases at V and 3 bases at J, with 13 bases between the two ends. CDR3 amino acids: CSVAPRHFYEQYF. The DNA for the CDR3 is TGCAGCGTTGCCCCCAGACACTTCTACGAGCAGTACTTC.

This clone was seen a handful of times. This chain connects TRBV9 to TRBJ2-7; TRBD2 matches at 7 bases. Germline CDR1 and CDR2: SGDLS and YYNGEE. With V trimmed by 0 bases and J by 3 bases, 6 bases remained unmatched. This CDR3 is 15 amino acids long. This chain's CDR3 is CASSVASGQFYEQYF. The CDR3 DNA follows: TGTGCCAGCAGCGTAGCTAGCGGTCAATTCTACGAGCAGTACTTC.

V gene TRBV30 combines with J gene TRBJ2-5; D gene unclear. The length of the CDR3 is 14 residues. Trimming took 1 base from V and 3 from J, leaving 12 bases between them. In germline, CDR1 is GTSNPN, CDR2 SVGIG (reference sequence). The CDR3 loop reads CAWSERLLEETQYF. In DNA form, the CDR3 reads TGTGCCTGGAGTGAGAGACTTCTCGAAGAGACCCAGTACTTC. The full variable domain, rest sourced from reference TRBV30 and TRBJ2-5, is SQTIHQWPATLVQPVGSPLSLECTVEGTSNPNLYWYRQAAGRGLQLLFYSVGIGQISSEVPQNLSASRPQDRQFILSSKKLLLSDSGFYLCAWSERLLEETQYFGPGTRLLVL.

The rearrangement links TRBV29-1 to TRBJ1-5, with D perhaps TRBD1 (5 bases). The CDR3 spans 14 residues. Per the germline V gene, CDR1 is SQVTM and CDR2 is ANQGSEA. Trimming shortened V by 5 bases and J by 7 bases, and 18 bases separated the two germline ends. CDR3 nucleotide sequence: TGCAGCGTTAGTGGGGGGTCGGGGTTGCAGCCCCAGCATTTT. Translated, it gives CSVSGGSGLQPQHF.

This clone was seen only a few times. In nucleotides, the CDR3 is TGCGCCAGCAGCCACGCGAAAGGACTCCTCCTACCGGACAATGAGCAGTTCTTC. This translates into CASSHAKGLLLPDNEQFF. The chain uses TRBV4-3 and TRBJ2-1; D perhaps matches TRBD2 (5 bases). The length of the CDR3 is 18 residues. Germline assignment: CDR1 LGHNA and CDR2 YSLEER. The germline V and J ends were trimmed by 3 bases and 5 bases, with 23 bases remaining between them.

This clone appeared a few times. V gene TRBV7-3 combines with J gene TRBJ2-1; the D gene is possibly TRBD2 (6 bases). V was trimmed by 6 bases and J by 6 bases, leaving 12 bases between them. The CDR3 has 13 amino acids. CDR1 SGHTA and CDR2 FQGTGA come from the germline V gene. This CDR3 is CASSEASVNEQFF. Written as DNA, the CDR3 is TGTGCCAGCAGTGAGGCTAGCGTCAATGAGCAGTTCTTC.

CDR3 in amino acids: CASSWEGGNQPQHF. The DNA for the CDR3 is TGTGCCAGCAGTTGGGAGGGGGGGAATCAGCCCCAGCATTTT. The chain uses TRBV27 and TRBJ1-5; a weak D match, TRBD1 (6 bases). Germline V CDR1 and CDR2: MNHEY, SMNVEV (reference sequence). This CDR3 contains 14 residues. Deletions cut 4 bases from V and 4 bases from J, with 11 bases between.

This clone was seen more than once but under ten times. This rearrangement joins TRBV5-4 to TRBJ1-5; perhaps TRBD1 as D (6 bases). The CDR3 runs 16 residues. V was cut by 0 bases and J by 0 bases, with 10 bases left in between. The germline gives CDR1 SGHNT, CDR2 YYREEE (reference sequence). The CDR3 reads CASSLDGQRSNQPQHF. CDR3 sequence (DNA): TGTGCCAGCAGCTTGGACGGACAGCGTAGCAATCAGCCCCAGCATTTT.

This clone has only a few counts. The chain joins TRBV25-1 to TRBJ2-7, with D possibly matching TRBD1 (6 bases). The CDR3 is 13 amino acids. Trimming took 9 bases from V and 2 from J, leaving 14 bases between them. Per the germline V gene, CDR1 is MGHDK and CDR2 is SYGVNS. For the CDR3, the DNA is TGTGCCAGTTTAGGGGACACCACCTACGAGCAGTACTTC. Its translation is CASLGDTTYEQYF.

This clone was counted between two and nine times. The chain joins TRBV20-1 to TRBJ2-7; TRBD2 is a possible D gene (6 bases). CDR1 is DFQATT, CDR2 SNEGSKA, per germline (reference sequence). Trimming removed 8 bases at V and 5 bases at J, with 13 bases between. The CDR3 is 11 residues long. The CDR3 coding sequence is TGCAGTACCTCGGCGGGGAACGAGCAGTACTTC. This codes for CSTSAGNEQYF.

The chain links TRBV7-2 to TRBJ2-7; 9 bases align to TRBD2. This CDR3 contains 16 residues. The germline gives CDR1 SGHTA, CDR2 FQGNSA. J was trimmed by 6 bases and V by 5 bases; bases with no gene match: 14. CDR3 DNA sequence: TGTGCCAGCAGCCTTGGGCGGGGGGGCCGTTCGGGCGAGCAGTACTTC. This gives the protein CASSLGRGGRSGEQYF.

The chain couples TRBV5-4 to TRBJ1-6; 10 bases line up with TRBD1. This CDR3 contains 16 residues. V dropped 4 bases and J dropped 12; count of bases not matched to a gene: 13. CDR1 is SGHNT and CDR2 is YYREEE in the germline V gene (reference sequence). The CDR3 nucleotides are TGTGCCAGCAGCGAGGGACAGGGGCCACCGGGGTTACCCCTCCACTTT. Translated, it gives CASSEGQGPPGLPLHF.

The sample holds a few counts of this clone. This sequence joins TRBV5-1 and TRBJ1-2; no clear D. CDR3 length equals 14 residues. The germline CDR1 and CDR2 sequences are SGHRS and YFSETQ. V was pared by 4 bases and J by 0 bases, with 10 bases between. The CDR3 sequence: CASSLDGANYGYTF. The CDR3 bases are TGCGCCAGCAGCCTGGACGGTGCTAACTATGGCTACACCTTC.

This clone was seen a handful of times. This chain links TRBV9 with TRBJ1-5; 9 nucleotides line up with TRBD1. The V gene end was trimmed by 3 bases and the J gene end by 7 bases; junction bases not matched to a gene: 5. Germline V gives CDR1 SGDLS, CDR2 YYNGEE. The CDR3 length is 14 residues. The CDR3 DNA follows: TGTGCCAGCAGCGCCGGGACAGGGCCCCAGCCCCAGCATTTT. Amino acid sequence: CASSAGTGPQPQHF.

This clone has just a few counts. CDR3 nucleotides: TGTGCCAGCAGCGTGACTATCCATCCGGCCGAATACGAGCAGTACTTC. Amino acid sequence: CASSVTIHPAEYEQYF. The chain employs TRBV9 and TRBJ2-7; D is possibly TRBD2 (5 bases). The CDR3 is made up of 16 amino acids. In germline, CDR1 is SGDLS, CDR2 YYNGEE. Trimming left V 2 bases short and J 4 bases short, with 19 bases between.

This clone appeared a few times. As DNA, the CDR3 is TGTGCCAGCAGCTTAGAGTCGCGGAAAAATGGAAACATTCAGTACTTC. This gives the protein CASSLESRKNGNIQYF. The V and J genes are TRBV7-2 and TRBJ2-4; D remains ambiguous. V lost 1 base and J lost 6, with 16 bases in between. The CDR3 runs to 16 residues. Germline V gene data show CDR1 as SGHTA and CDR2 as FQGNSA. Full variable domain (missing parts from reference TRBV7-2 and TRBJ2-4): GAGVSQSPSNKVTEKGKDVELRCDPISGHTALYWYRQSLGQGLEFLIYFQGNSAPDKSGLPSDRFSAERTGGSVSTLTIQRTQQEDSAVYLCASSLESRKNGNIQYFGAGTRLSVL.

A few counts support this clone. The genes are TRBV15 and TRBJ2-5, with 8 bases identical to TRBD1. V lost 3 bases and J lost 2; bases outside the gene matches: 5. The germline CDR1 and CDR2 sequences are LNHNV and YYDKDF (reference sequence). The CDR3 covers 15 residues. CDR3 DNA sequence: TGTGCCACCAGCAGGACAGGGGCCATTCAAGAGACCCAGTACTTC. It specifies CATSRTGAIQETQYF.

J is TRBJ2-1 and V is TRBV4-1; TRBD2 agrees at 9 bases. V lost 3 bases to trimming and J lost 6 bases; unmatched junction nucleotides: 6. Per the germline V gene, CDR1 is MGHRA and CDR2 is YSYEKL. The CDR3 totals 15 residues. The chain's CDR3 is CASSQGLAGFNEQFF. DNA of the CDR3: TGCGCCAGCAGCCAGGGACTAGCTGGGTTCAATGAGCAGTTCTTC.

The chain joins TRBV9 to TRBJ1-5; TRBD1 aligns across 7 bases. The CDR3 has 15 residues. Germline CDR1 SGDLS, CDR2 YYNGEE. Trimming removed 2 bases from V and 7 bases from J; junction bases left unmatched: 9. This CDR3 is CASSVRGDAGQPQHF. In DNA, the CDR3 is TGTGCCAGCAGCGTCAGGGGGGATGCGGGACAGCCCCAGCATTTT.

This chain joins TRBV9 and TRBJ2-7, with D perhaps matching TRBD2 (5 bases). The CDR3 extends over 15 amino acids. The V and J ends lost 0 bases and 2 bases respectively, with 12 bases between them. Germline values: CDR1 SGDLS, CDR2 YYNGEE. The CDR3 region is CASSVGGTAAYEQYF. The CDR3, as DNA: TGTGCCAGCAGCGTAGGGGGAACAGCGGCCTACGAGCAGTACTTC.

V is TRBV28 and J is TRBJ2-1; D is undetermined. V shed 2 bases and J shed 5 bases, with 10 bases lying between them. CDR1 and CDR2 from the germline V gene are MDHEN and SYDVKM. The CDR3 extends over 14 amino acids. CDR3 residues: CASSLPLENNEQFF. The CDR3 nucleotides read TGTGCCAGCAGTTTACCTCTCGAGAACAATGAGCAGTTCTTC.

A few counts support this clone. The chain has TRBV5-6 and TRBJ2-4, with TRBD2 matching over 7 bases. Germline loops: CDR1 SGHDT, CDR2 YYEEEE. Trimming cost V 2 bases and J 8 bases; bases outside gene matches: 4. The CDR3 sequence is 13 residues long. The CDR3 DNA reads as TGTGCCAGCAGCTTTGGGGGGGAGGACATTCAGTACTTC. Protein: CASSFGGEDIQYF.

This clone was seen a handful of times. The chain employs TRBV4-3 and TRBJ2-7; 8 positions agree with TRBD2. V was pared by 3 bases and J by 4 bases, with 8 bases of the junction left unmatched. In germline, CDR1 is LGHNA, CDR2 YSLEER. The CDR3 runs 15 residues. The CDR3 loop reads CASSHLGERGYEQYF. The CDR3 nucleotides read TGCGCCAGCAGCCACCTCGGAGAGCGGGGGTACGAGCAGTACTTC.